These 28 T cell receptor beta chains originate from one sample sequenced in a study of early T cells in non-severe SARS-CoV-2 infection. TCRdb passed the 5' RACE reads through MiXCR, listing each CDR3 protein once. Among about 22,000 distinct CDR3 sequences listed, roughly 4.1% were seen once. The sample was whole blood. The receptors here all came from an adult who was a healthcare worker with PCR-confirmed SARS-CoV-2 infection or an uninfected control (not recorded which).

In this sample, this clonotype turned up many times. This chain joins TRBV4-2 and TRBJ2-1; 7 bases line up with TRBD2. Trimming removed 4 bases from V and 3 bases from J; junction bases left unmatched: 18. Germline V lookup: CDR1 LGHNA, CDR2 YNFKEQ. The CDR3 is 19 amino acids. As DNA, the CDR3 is TGTGCCAGCAGCCCGGGGGGAGGGTTGGCGGACGGAGGCTACAATGAGCAGTTCTTC. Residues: CASSPGGGLADGGYNEQFF.

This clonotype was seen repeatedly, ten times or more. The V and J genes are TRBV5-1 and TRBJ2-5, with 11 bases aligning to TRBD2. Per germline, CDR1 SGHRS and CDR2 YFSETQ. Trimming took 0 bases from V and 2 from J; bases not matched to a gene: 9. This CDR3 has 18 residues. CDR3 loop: CASSLDLAGGYRQETQYF. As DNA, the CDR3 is TGCGCCAGCAGCTTGGATTTAGCGGGAGGGTACCGTCAAGAGACCCAGTACTTC.

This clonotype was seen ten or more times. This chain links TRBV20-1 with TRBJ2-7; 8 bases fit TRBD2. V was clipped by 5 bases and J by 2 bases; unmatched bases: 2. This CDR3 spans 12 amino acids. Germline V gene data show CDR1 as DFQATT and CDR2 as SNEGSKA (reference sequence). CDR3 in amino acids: CSAAGGTYEQYF. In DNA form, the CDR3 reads TGCAGTGCTGCGGGAGGTACCTACGAGCAGTACTTC.

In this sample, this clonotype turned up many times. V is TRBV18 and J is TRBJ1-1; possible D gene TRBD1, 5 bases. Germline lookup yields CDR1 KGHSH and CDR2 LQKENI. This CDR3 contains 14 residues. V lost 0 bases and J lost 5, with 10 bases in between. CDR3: CASSPPTGGTEAFF. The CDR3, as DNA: TGTGCCAGCTCACCACCGACGGGGGGTACTGAAGCTTTCTTT.

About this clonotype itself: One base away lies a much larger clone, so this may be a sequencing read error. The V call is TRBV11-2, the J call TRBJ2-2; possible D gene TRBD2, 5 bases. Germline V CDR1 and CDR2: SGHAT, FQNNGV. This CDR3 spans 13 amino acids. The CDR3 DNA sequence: TGTGCCAGCAGCCTAGAGAACTCCGGGGAGCTGATTTTT. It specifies CASSLENSGELIF.

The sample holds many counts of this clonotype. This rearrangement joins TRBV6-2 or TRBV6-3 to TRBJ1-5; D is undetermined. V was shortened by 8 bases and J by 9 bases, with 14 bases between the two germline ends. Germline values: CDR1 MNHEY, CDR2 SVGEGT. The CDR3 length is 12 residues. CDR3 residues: CASGRTGLPQHF. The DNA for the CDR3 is TGTGCCAGCGGGCGGACGGGCTTGCCCCAGCATTTT.

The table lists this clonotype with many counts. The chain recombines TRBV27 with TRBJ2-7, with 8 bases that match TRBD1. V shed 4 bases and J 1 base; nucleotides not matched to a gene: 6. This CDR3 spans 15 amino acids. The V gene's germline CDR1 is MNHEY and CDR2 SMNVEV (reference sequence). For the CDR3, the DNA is TGTGCCAGCAGTTACTGGACAGGGTATTCCTACGAGCAGTACTTC. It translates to CASSYWTGYSYEQYF.

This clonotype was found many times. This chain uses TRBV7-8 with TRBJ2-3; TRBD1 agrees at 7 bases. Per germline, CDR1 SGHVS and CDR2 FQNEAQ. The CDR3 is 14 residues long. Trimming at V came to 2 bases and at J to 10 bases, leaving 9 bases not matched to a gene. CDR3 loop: CASSLPGQEGAQYF. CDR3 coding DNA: TGTGCCAGCAGCTTACCTGGACAGGAAGGTGCGCAGTATTTT.

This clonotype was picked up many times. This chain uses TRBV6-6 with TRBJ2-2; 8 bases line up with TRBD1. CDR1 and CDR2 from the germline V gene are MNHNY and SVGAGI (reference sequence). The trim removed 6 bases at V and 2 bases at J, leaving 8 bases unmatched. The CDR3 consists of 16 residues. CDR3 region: CASRPRTGQNTGELFF. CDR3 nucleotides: TGTGCCAGCAGACCTAGGACAGGGCAAAACACCGGGGAGCTGTTTTTT.

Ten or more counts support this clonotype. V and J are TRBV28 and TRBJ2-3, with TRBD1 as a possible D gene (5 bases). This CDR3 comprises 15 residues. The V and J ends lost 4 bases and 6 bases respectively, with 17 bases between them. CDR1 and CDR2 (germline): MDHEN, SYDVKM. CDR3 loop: CASSSSGRVGDTQYF. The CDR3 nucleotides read TGTGCCAGCAGTTCCTCCGGCAGGGTGGGGGATACGCAGTATTTT. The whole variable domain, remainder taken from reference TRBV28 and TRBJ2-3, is DVKVTQSSRYLVKRTGEKVFLECVQDMDHENMFWYRQDPGLGLRLIYFSYDVKMKEKGDIPEGYSVSREKKERFSLILESASTNQTSMYLCASSSSGRVGDTQYFGPGTRLTVL.

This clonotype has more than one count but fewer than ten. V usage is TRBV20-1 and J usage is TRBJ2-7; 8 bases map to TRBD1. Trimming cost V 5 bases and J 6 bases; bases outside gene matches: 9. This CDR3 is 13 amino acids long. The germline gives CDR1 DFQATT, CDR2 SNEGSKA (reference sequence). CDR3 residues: CSAESRGRLEQYF. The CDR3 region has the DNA TGCAGTGCTGAGAGCAGGGGGCGTCTCGAGCAGTACTTC.

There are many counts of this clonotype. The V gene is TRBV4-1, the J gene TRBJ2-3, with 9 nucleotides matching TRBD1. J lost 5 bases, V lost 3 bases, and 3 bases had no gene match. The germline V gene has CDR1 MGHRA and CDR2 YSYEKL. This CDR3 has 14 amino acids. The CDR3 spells CASSHRTGEDTQYF. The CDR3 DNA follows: TGCGCCAGCAGCCATCGGACAGGGGAAGATACGCAGTATTTT.

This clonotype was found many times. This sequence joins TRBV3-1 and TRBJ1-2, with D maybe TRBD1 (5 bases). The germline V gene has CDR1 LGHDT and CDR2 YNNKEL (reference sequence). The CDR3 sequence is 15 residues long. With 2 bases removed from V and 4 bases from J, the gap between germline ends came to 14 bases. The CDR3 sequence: CASSQRAGGSYGYTF. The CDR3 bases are TGTGCCAGCAGCCAAAGAGCGGGGGGAAGCTATGGCTACACCTTC.

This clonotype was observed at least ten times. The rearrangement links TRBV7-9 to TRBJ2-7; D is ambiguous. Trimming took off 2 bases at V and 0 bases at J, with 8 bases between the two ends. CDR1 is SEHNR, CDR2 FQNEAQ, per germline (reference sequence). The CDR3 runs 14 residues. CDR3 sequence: CASSLPQSSYEQYF. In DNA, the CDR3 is TGTGCCAGCAGCTTACCGCAAAGCTCCTACGAGCAGTACTTC.

In nucleotides, the CDR3 is TGTGCCAGCAGCTTAAGGGGGAGGAGCTCCTACGAGCAGTACTTC. Translating gives CASSLRGRSSYEQYF. This rearrangement joins TRBV13 to TRBJ2-7; D possibly uses TRBD1 or TRBD2 (6 bases each). V lost 2 bases to trimming and J lost 0 bases, with 11 bases between them. Germline CDR1 reads PRHDT; CDR2 reads FYEKMQ (reference sequence). This CDR3 region has 15 residues.

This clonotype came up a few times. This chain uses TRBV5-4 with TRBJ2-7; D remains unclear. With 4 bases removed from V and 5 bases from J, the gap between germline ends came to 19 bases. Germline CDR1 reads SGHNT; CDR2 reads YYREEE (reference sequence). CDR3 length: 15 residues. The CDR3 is CASSTGPTLGDEQYF. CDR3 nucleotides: TGTGCCAGCAGCACTGGCCCAACCCTGGGCGACGAGCAGTACTTC.

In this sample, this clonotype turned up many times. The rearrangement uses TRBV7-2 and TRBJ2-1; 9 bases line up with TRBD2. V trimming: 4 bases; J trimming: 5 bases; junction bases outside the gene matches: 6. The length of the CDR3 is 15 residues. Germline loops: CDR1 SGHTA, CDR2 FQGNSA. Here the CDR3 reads CASSSWTSEDNEQFF. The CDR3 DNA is TGTGCCAGCAGCTCCTGGACTAGCGAGGACAATGAGCAGTTCTTC. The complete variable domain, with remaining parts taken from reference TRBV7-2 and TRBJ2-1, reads GAGVSQSPSNKVTEKGKDVELRCDPISGHTALYWYRQSLGQGLEFLIYFQGNSAPDKSGLPSDRFSAERTGGSVSTLTIQRTQQEDSAVYLCASSSWTSEDNEQFFGPGTRLTVL.

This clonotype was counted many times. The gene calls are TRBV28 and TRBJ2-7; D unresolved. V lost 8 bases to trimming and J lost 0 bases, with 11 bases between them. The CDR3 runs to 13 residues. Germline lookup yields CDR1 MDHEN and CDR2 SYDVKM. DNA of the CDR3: TGTGCCAGCCTTGGTACCAACTCCTACGAGCAGTACTTC. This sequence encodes CASLGTNSYEQYF.

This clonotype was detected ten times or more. CDR3 nucleotides: TGCAGTGCCGTTAAACTAGCGGGGGAAGAGACCCAGTACTTC. Translation gives CSAVKLAGEETQYF. This rearrangement joins TRBV20-1 to TRBJ2-5; 11 nucleotides match TRBD2. Germline V CDR1 and CDR2: DFQATT, SNEGSKA (reference sequence). Trimming took 6 bases from V and 3 from J; bases not matched to a gene: 6. This CDR3 region has 14 residues.

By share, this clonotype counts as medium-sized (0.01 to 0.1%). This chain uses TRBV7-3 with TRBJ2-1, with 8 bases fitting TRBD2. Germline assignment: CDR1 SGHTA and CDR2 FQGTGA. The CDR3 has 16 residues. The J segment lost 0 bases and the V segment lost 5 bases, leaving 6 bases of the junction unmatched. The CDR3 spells CASSPRGGSSYNEQFF. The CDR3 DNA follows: TGTGCCAGCAGCCCCCGGGGGGGGAGCTCCTACAATGAGCAGTTCTTC.

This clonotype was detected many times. CDR3 in DNA: TGTGCCAGCAGCTCCTACAGGGAGAGTGAAAAACTGTTTTTT. Translation gives CASSSYRESEKLFF. The chain employs TRBV7-2 and TRBJ1-4, with D perhaps matching TRBD1 (6 bases). The CDR3 has 14 amino acids. Deletions cut 4 bases from V and 7 bases from J, with 13 bases between. Germline V gene lookup returns CDR1 SGHTA and CDR2 FQGNSA.

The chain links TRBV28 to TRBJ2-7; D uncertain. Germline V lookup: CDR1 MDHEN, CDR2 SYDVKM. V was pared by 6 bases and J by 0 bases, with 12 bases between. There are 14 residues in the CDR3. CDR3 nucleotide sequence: TGTGCCAGCAGGCACACAACAAGCTCCTACGAGCAGTACTTC. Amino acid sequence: CASRHTTSSYEQYF.

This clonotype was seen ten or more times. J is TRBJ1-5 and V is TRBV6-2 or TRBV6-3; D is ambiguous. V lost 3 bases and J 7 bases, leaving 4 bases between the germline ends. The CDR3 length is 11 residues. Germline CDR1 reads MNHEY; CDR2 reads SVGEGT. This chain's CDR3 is CASSYPQPQHF. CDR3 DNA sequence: TGTGCCAGCAGTTATCCCCAGCCCCAGCATTTT.

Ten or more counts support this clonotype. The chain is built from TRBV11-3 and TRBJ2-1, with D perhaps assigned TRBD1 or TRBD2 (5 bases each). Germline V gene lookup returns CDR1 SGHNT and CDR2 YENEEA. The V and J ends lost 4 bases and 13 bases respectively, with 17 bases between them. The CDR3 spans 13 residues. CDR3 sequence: CASSSRMGENQFF. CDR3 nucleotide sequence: TGTGCCAGCAGCTCCCGAATGGGGGAGAATCAGTTCTTC.

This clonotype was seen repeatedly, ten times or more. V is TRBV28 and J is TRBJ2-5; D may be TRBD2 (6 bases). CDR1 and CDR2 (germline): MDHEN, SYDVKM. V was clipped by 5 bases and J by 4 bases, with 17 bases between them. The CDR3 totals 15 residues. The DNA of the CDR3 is TGTGCCAGCAGTGATCCGGGACTTGGAGGAGAGACCCAGTACTTC. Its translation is CASSDPGLGGETQYF.

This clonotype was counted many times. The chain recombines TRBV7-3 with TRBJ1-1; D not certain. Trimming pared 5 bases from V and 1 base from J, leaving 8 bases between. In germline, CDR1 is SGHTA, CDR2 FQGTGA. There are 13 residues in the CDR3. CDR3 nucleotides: TGTGCCAGCAGCCAACAGAGGAACACTGAAGCTTTCTTT. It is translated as CASSQQRNTEAFF.

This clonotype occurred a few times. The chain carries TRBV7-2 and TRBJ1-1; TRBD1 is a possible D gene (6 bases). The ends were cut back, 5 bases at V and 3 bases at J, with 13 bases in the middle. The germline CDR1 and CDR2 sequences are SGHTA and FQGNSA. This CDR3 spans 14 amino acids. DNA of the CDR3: TGTGCCAGCAGCCCTCGACCAGGGGACACTGAAGCTTTCTTT. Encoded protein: CASSPRPGDTEAFF.

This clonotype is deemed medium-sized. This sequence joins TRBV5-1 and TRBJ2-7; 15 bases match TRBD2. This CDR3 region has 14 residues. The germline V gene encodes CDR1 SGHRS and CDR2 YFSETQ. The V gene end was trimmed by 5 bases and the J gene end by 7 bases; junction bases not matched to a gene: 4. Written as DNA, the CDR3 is TGCGCCAGCAGAAGGGGACTAGCGGGAGGAGAGCAGTACTTC. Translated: CASRRGLAGGEQYF.